These T cell receptor beta chains were read from a single sample in a study of shared clonotypes between healthy human individuals. Repertoires were generated with immunoSEQ multiplex PCR, while TCRdb's copy carries only in-frame clones and drops some. The sample holds tens of thousands of clones, about 65% seen once. The material sequenced was memory CD8+ T cells sorted from blood. The receptors here all came from a man under 40 in good health. CDR3s include the opening cysteine and the closing phenylalanine or tryptophan. A D gene is named only where the DNA matches it firmly. Not all rows give a size; the values are once, few, many and, for expanded clones, a class.

clone size | J gene | V gene | D gene | CDR3 DNA | CDR3 protein
few | TRBJ2-7 | TRBV10-3 | TRBD2 | TGTGCCATCAGCCTCGGGAGGACCTACGAGCAGTACTTC | CAISLGRTYEQYF
few | TRBJ2-7 | TRBV27 | TRBD2 | TGTGCCAGCAGTCCCTCCGCGGGACTAGCGGCCTACGAGCAGTACTTC | CASSPSAGLAAYEQYF
- | TRBJ2-3 | TRBV5-1 | TRBD2 | TGCGCCAGCAGCAAGGAACCAGGACTAGCGGGGACAGATACGCAGTATTTT | CASSKEPGLAGTDTQYF
- | TRBJ2-5 | TRBV4-3 | - | TGCGCCAGCAGCCAAGAGATCGGGATTCAGACCCAGTACTTC | CASSQEIGIQTQYF
few | TRBJ2-5 | TRBV2 | TRBD2 | TGTGCCAGCAGTGAGTCGACTAGCGGGAGAGGGGAGACCCAGTACTTC | CASSESTSGRGETQYF
once | TRBJ1-5 | TRBV11-3 | - | TGTGCCAGCAGCATTGACAGCGGTAGCAATCAGCCCCAGCATTTT | CASSIDSGSNQPQHF
- | TRBJ2-2 | TRBV5-1 | TRBD2 | TGCGCCAGCAGCTTGGAGGGTGCGGCGGGAGGGCCATCCGGGGAGCTGTTTTTT | CASSLEGAAGGPSGELFF
- | TRBJ2-1 | TRBV5-6 | - | TGTGCCAGCAGCTCCCCGGGGATTGAGGAGCAGTTCTTC | CASSSPGIEEQFF
- | TRBJ2-5 | TRBV15 | - | TGTGCCACCAGCCTCTGGCAGGGAGAGACCCAGTACTTC | CATSLWQGETQYF
- | TRBJ2-1 | TRBV5-6 | - | TGTGCCAGCAGCTCTACTCGGACTGCTGCTTCTAGGAATGAGCAGTTCTTC | CASSSTRTAASRNEQFF
- | TRBJ1-5 | TRBV11-2 | - | TGTGCCAGCAGCCTGTCCAGTCTTAGCAATCAGCCCCAGCATTTT | CASSLSSLSNQPQHF
- | TRBJ2-7 | TRBV13 | - | TGTGCCAGCAGCTTCCGAAAACTAGGACTACACGAGCAGTACTTC | CASSFRKLGLHEQYF
- | TRBJ2-1 | TRBV4-1 | - | TGCGCCAGCAGCCAAGAATCGGCTTTGGGTGAGCAGTTCTTC | CASSQESALGEQFF
- | TRBJ2-1 | TRBV29-1 | - | TGCAGCGTTGAGCTCGGCCCTAGTTACAATGAGCAGTTCTTC | CSVELGPSYNEQFF
- | TRBJ2-2 | TRBV11-1 | - | TGTGCCAGCAGCGGACGATCCGGGGAGCTGTTTTTT | CASSGRSGELFF
- | TRBJ2-5 | TRBV5-1 | - | TGCGCCAGCAGCTTGGTATTTGGAGAGACCCAGTACTTC | CASSLVFGETQYF
- | TRBJ2-7 | TRBV6-5 | TRBD1 | TGTGCCAGCAGCCCACATACAGGGGTCGGTTACGAGCAGTACTTC | CASSPHTGVGYEQYF
- | TRBJ2-1 | TRBV29-1 | - | TGCAGCGACCGACTCGGTAAATACAATGAGCAGTTCTTC | CSDRLGKYNEQFF
- | TRBJ2-1 | TRBV11-3 | - | TGTGCCAGCAGCCCCGGCTCGGACGATTGGAATGAGCAGTTCTTC | CASSPGSDDWNEQFF
few | TRBJ1-2 | TRBV6-6 | - | TGTGCCAGCAGTTACCGGGAGACAGGAGACAACTATGGCTACACCTTC | CASSYRETGDNYGYTF
- | TRBJ1-2 | TRBV28 | - | TGTGCCAGCAGCCAGGACCTACGGGTTTATGGCTACACCTTC | CASSQDLRVYGYTF
- | TRBJ2-6 | TRBV15 | - | TGTGCCACCAGCAGAGATAGGGGGAGTGGGGCCAACGTCCTGACTTTC | CATSRDRGSGANVLTF
many | TRBJ2-1 | TRBV6-1 | TRBD1 | TGTGCCAGCAGAGAGGGACAGGGAGGGCGGGAGCAGTTCTTC | CASREGQGGREQFF
- | TRBJ1-1 | TRBV10-3 | - | TGTGCCATCAAAGAGGGGGGAAAAGAGGATGAAGCTTTCTTT | CAIKEGGKEDEAFF
- | TRBJ1-1 | TRBV13 | - | TGTGCCAGCAGCGGAAGGGGCACTGAAGCTTTCTTT | CASSGRGTEAFF
- | TRBJ2-7 | TRBV7-7 | - | TGTGCTAGCAGCATAATTAACCGGGGACGCACCTACGAGCAGTACTTC | CASSIINRGRTYEQYF
- | TRBJ1-2 | TRBV28 | - | TGTGCCAGCAGTCCCGGCGGGTTAGGATATGGCTACACCTTC | CASSPGGLGYGYTF
- | TRBJ1-1 | TRBV6-1 | - | TGTGCCAGCAGTGAAGAGGGGGATGGAATGAACACTGAAGCTTTCTTT | CASSEEGDGMNTEAFF
- | TRBJ2-3 | TRBV5-1 | TRBD1 | TGCGCCAGCAGCTTGGGAACCGGGACAGCGAGAGCAGATACGCAGTATTTT | CASSLGTGTARADTQYF
- | TRBJ1-1 | TRBV29-1 | - | TGCAGCGTTGAAGGGGCGGCGGGGGCCACTGAAGCTTTCTTT | CSVEGAAGATEAFF
- | TRBJ2-7 | TRBV11-2 | - | TGTGCCAGCTCAGCAGGACTATACTACGAGCAGTACTTC | CASSAGLYYEQYF
- | TRBJ2-1 | TRBV11-2 | TRBD2 | TGTGCCAGCAGCTTAGATCGAGGACTAGCGTGGGTGGATGAGCAGTTCTTC | CASSLDRGLAWVDEQFF
once | TRBJ2-1 | TRBV5-1 | - | TGCGCCAGCAGCCCCCCCCCGGACTACAATGAGCAGTTCTTC | CASSPPPDYNEQFF
- | TRBJ1-2 | TRBV27 | TRBD1 | TGTGCCAGCAGTTCGTCGACCGGGACAGCCTATGGCTACACCTTC | CASSSSTGTAYGYTF
- | TRBJ2-7 | TRBV30 | TRBD1 | TGTGCCTGGAGTGTAAAGGGACAGGGGTTCAACGAGCAGTACTTC | CAWSVKGQGFNEQYF
many | TRBJ2-7 | TRBV27 | TRBD1 | TGTGCCAGCAGTACTACCGGGACAGGGAGCGAGCAGTACTTC | CASSTTGTGSEQYF
few | TRBJ2-7 | TRBV7-9 | TRBD1 | TGTGCCAGCAGCCCACAGACAGGGGGACCCTACGAGCAGTACTTC | CASSPQTGGPYEQYF
once | TRBJ2-1 | TRBV6-5 | TRBD2 | TGTGCCAGCAGTTACTCGAGCGGGAGTGGGGATGAGCAGTTCTTC | CASSYSSGSGDEQFF
few | TRBJ2-7 | TRBV7-2 | - | TGTGCCAGCAGCCCCCATGAGTCCTTCTACGAGCAGTACTTC | CASSPHESFYEQYF
many | TRBJ2-7 | TRBV29-1 | TRBD1 | TGCAGCGGGTCCGGGACAGATGACTACGAGCAGTACTTC | CSGSGTDDYEQYF
- | TRBJ1-5 | TRBV9 | - | TGTGCCAGCAGCGACCCGGGGCCCCAGCATTTT | CASSDPGPQHF
- | TRBJ2-1 | TRBV28 | - | TGTGCCAGCAGTTTATTGTCTGGAGGGGTAGTTGATGAGCAGTTCTTC | CASSLLSGGVVDEQFF
many | TRBJ2-3 | TRBV5-1 | - | TGCGCCAGCAGCCATGACAGCACAGATACGCAGTATTTT | CASSHDSTDTQYF
- | TRBJ2-7 | TRBV19 | - | TGTGCCAGTAGTATAGGACCCTACGAGCAGTACTTC | CASSIGPYEQYF
- | TRBJ2-7 | TRBV7-9 | - | TGTGCCAGCCGCCGTTCAGGGGCATTCAACGAGCAGTACTTC | CASRRSGAFNEQYF